This T cell receptor beta chain derives from a study of cytomegalovirus exposure and HLA in healthy donors. TCRdb keeps only in-frame clones here, not all; method: immunoSEQ multiplex PCR. The data hold about 110,000 clones, with approximately 87% observed a single time. This clone was recorded once. The V end lost 6 bases, the J end lost 3 bases, and 10 bases lay between the germline ends. The CDR3 is made up of 13 amino acids. Germline loops: CDR1 MNHEY, CDR2 SMNVEV (reference sequence). The source material was PBMCs. The TCR was taken from a woman aged 25 to 45 in good health and CMV-seropositive. This chain uses TRBV27 with TRBJ2-3; D is possibly TRBD1 (5 bases). The CDR3 DNA reads as TGTGCCAGCAGCCAGGGCTTGACAGATACGCAGTATTTT. It yields the protein CASSQGLTDTQYF.